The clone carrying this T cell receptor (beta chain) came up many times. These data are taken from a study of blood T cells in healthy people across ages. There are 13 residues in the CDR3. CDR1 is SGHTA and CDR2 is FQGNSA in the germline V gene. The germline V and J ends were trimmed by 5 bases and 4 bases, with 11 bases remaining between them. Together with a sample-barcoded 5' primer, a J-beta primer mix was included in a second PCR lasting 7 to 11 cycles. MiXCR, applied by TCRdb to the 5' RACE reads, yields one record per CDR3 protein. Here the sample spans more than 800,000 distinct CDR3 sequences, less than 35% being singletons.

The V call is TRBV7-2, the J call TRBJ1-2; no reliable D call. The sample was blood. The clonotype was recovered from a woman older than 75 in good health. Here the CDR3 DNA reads TGTGCCAGCAGCCCCGAGTTCTCCTATGGCTACACCTTC. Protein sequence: CASSPEFSYGYTF.